This record concerns one TCR beta chain sequence. As yet, its antigen is unknown. This CDR3 comprises 15 residues. Germline V gene data show CDR1 as LGHNA and CDR2 as YNFKEQ. The V end lost 0 bases, the J end lost 3 bases, and 12 bases lay between the germline ends. This entry comes from a study of cytomegalovirus exposure and HLA in healthy donors. Whole-study findings and limits: Published work reported that the classifier diagnosed cytomegalovirus status with high specificity and sensitivity. The productive fraction for most TCR beta V segments was about 90% or about 30% in an earlier analysis. Listed as cytomegalovirus-associated were 150 or so TCR beta chains. A later analysis revealed that TCR association rates differed between HLA loci, peaking at DRB1 and bottoming out at HLA-C.

With 60 Vbeta and 13 Jbeta primers, the PCR was carried out. Assay: immunoSEQ multiplex PCR; the TCRdb copy retains only in-frame clones and omits some. The sample lists 150,000 to 200,000 clones; 80% to 90% were seen once. V is TRBV4-2 and J is TRBJ2-7; tentative D call: TRBD2 (5 bases). Sequencing input: PBMCs. The clonotype was recovered from a man younger than 35 in good health and CMV-seropositive. DNA for the CDR3: TGTGCCAGCAGCCAAGATTGGGAGACTTTCTACGAGCAGTACTTC. Translating it yields CASSQDWETFYEQYF.